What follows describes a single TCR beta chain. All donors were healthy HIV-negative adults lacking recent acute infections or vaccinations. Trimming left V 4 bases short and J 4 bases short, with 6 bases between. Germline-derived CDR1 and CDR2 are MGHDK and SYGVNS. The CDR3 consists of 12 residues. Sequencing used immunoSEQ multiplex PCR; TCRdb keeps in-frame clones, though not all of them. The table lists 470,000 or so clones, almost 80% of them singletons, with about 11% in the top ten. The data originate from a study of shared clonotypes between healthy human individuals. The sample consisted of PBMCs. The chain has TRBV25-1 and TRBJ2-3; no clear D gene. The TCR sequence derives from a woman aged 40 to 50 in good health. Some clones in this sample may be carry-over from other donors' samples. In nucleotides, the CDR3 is TGTGCCAGCAGTGGAGTAGCAGATACGCAGTATTTT. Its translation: CASSGVADTQYF.